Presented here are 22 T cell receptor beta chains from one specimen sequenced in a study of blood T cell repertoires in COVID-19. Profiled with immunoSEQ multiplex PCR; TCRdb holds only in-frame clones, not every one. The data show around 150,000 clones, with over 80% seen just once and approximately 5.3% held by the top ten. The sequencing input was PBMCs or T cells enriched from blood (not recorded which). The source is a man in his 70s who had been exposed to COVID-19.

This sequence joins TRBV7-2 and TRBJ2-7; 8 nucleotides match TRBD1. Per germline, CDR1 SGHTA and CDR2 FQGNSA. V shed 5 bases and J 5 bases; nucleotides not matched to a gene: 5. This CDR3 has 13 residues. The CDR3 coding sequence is TGTGCCAGCAGCAGGGACAGGTTCGACGAGCAGTACTTC. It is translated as CASSRDRFDEQYF.

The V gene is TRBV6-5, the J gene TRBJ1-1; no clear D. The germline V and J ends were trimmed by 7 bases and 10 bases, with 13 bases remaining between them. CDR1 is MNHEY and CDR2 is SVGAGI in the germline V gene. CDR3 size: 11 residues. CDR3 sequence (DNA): TGTGCCAGCACAGACTCCCTCCGAGCTTTCTTT. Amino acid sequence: CASTDSLRAFF.

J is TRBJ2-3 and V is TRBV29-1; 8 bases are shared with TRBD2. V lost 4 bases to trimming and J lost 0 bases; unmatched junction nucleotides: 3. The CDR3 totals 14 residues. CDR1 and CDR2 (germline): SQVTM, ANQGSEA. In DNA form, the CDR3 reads TGCAGCGTTGTTAGCGGGGCTAGCACAGATACGCAGTATTTT. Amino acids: CSVVSGASTDTQYF.

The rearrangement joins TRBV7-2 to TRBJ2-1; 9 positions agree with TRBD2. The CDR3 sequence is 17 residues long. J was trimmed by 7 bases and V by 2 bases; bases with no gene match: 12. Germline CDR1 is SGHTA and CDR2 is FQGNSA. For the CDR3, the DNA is TGTGCCAGCAGCTTATATGCTAGCGGGGTCCAGGGGAATGAGCAGTTCTTC. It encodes CASSLYASGVQGNEQFF.

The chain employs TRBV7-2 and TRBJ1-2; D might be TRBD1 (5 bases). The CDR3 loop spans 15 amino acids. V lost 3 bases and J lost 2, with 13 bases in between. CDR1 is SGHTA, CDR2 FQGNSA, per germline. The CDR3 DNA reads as TGTGCCAGCAGCTTCTCCGCAGGGTCCAACTATGGCTACACCTTC. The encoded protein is CASSFSAGSNYGYTF.

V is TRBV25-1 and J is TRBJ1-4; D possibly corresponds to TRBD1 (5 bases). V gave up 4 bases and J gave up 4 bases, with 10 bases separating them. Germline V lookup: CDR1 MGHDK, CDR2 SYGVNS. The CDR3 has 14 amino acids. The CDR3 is CASSVTGRNEKLFF. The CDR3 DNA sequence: TGTGCCAGCAGTGTTACAGGACGTAATGAAAAACTGTTTTTT.

The CDR3 here is CASSQAWAGEAFF. CDR3 nucleotides: TGTGCCAGCAGCCAAGCGTGGGCGGGTGAAGCTTTCTTT. The chain links TRBV4-2 to TRBJ1-1, with D hard to call. Germline-derived CDR1 and CDR2 are LGHNA and YNFKEQ. V lost 1 base to trimming and J lost 7 bases, with 10 bases between them. The CDR3 totals 13 residues.

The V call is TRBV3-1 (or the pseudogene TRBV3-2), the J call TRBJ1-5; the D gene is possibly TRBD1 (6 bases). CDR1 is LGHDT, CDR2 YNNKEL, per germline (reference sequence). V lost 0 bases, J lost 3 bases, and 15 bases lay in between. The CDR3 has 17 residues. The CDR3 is CASSQDFRAGDNQPQHF. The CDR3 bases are TGTGCCAGCAGCCAAGATTTTCGGGCAGGGGACAATCAGCCCCAGCATTTT.

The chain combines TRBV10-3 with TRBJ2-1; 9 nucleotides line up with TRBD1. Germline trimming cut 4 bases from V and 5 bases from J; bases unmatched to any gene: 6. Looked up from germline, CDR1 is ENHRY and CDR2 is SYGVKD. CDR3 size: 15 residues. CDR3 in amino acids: CAISVDRGFDNEQFF. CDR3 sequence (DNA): TGTGCCATCAGTGTGGACAGGGGCTTCGACAATGAGCAGTTCTTC.

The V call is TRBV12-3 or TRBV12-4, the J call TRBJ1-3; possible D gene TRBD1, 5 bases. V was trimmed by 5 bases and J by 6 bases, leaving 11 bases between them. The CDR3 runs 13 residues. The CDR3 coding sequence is TGTGCCAGCAGTCTAAGGGGCGAAAACACCATATATTTT. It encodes CASSLRGENTIYF.

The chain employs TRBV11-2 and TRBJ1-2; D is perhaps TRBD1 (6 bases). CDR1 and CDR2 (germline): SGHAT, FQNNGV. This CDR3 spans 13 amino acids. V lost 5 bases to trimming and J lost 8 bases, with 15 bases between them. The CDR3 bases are TGTGCCAGCAGCCCAGGGGCTCTCTTGGGCTACACCTTC. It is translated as CASSPGALLGYTF. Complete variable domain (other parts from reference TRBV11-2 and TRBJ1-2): EAGVAQSPRYKIIEKRQSVAFWCNPISGHATLYWYQQILGQGPKLLIQFQNNGVVDDSQLPKDRFSAERLKGVDSTLKIQPAKLEDSAVYLCASSPGALLGYTFGSGTRLTVV.

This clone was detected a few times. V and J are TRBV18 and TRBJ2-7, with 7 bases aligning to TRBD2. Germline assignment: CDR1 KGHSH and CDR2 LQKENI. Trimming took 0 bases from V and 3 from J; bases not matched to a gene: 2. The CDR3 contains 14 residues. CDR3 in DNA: TGTGCCAGCTCACCACCGGGAGGGAACTACGAGCAGTACTTC. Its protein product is CASSPPGGNYEQYF.

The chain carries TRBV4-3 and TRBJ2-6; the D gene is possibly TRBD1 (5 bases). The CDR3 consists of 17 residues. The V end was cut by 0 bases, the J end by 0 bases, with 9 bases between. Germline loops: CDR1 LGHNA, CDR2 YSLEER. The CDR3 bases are TGCGCCAGCAGCCAAGAAGGGGTTGGCTCTGGGGCCAACGTCCTGACTTTC. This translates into CASSQEGVGSGANVLTF.

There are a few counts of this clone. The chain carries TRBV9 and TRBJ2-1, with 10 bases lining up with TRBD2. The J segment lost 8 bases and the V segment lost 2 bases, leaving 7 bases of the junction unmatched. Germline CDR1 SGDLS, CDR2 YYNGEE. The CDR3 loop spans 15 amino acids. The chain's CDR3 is CASSVFGTSVYEQFF. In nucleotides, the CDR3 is TGTGCCAGCAGCGTGTTCGGGACTAGCGTCTATGAGCAGTTCTTC.

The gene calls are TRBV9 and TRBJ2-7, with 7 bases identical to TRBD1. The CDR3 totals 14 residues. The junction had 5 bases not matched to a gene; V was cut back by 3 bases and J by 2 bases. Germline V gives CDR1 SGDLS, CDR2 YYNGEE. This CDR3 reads CASSAGQDPYEQYF. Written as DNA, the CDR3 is TGTGCCAGCAGCGCTGGACAGGATCCCTACGAGCAGTACTTC.

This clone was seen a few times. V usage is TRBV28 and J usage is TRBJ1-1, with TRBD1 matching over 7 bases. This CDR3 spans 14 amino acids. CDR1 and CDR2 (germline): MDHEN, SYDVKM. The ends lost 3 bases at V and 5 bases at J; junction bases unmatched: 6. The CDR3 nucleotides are TGTGCCAGCAGTTTTTTGGACAGGAGGACTGAAGCTTTCTTT. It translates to CASSFLDRRTEAFF.

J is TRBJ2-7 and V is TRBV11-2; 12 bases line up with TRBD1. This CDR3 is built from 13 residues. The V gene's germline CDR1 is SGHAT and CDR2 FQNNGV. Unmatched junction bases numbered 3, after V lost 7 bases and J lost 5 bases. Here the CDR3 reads CASTGTGGNEQYF. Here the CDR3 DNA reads TGTGCCAGCACCGGGACAGGGGGCAACGAGCAGTACTTC.

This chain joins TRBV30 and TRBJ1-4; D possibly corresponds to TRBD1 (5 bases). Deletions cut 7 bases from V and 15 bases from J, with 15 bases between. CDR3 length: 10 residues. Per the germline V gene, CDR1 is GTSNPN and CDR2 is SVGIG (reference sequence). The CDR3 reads CASSEDKMFF. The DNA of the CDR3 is TGTGCCTCTTCTGAGGACAAGATGTTTTTT.

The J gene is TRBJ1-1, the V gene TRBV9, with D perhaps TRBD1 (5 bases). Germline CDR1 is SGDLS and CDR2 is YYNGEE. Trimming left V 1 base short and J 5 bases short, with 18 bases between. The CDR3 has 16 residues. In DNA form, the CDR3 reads TGTGCCAGCAGCGTAACCCCATTGGGGGGGAGGACTGAAGCTTTCTTT. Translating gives CASSVTPLGGRTEAFF.

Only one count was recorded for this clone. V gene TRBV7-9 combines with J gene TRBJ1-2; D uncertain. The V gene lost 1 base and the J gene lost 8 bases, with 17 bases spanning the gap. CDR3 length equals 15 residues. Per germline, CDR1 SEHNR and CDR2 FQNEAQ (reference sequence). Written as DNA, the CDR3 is TGTGCCAGCAGCTTAGTAACAGTTCCCGTGGCGGGCTACACCTTC. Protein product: CASSLVTVPVAGYTF.

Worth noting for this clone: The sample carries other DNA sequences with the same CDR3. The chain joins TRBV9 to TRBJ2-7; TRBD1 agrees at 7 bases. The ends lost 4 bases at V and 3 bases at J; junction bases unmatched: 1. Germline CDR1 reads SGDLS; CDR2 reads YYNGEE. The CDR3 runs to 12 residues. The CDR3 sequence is CASSRDSYEQYF. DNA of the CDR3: TGTGCCAGCAGCAGGGACAGCTACGAGCAGTACTTC.

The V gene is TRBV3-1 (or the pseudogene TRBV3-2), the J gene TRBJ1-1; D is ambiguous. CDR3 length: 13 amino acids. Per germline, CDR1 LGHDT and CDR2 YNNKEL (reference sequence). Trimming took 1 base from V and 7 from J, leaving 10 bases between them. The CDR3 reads CASSQVQSGEAFF. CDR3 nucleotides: TGTGCCAGCAGCCAAGTGCAAAGCGGTGAAGCTTTCTTT.